The clone carrying this T cell receptor beta chain occurred a few times. This specimen belongs to a study of blood T cell repertoires in COVID-19. Study context: COVID-19 samples from acute and convalescent phases originated in the United States, Italy and Spain.

This CDR3 has 14 amino acids. V was cut by 0 bases and J by 3 bases, with 8 bases left in between. Looked up from germline, CDR1 is SGHKS and CDR2 is YYEKEE (reference sequence). Data came from immunoSEQ multiplex PCR; TCRdb stores just in-frame clones and leaves some out. Among around 60,000 clones listed, 80% to 85% were seen once. This sequence joins TRBV5-5 and TRBJ2-3, with unresolved D. Sequencing input: peripheral blood. The clonotype was recovered from a man in his 60s with COVID-19, enrolled during active disease. The CDR3 region is CASSLGFRTDTQYF. CDR3 nucleotide sequence: TGTGCCAGCAGCTTGGGGTTTAGAACAGATACGCAGTATTTT.